The 30 T cell receptor beta chains in this list originate from one sample, sequenced in a study of identical twins. From the 5' RACE reads, TCRdb called clonotypes with MiXCR, one entry per CDR3 protein. This sample has hundreds of thousands of distinct CDR3 sequences, with about 8.1% found just once. The same data also went into a second study, on yellow fever vaccine responses in identical twins.

Source material: memory (CD45RO+) T cells sorted from blood. Every receptor here comes from a woman between 18 and 30 years old in good health.

This clonotype occurred a few times. The J gene is TRBJ2-7, the V gene TRBV6-2 or TRBV6-3, with 8 nucleotides matching TRBD2. Germline V gives CDR1 MNHEY, CDR2 SVGEGT. Trimming at V came to 6 bases and at J to 3 bases, leaving 7 bases not matched to a gene. The CDR3 is made up of 14 amino acids. CDR3 amino acids: CASRGSGIIYEQYF. DNA for the CDR3: TGTGCCAGCAGGGGTAGCGGGATAATCTACGAGCAGTACTTC.

This clonotype was observed many times. The rearrangement joins TRBV12-3 or TRBV12-4 to TRBJ1-1; 7 bases match TRBD1. This CDR3 has 14 amino acids. Trimming cost V 8 bases and J 3 bases; bases outside gene matches: 9. CDR3 DNA sequence: TGTGCCAGCGGACCACAGGGGCGTTACACTGAAGCTTTCTTT. It is translated as CASGPQGRYTEAFF.

This sequence joins TRBV5-1 and TRBJ2-6, with D unresolved. Germline V gene sequence: CDR1 SGHRS, CDR2 YFSETQ. Trimming removed 4 bases at V and 0 bases at J, with 11 bases between. The length of the CDR3 is 16 residues. The DNA for the CDR3 is TGCGCCAGCAGCATGGACGGCCCCTCTGGGGCCAACGTCCTGACTTTC. It codes for CASSMDGPSGANVLTF.

This clonotype was seen a handful of times. The chain combines TRBV11-3 with TRBJ2-1; D is unresolved. Per the germline V gene, CDR1 is SGHNT and CDR2 is YENEEA. Between the trimmed V and J ends, which lost 0 bases and 3 bases, there was a span of 9 bases. This CDR3 is built from 15 residues. CDR3 DNA sequence: TGTGCCAGCAGCTTAGAAGGTGGACGCTACAATGAGCAGTTCTTC. This codes for CASSLEGGRYNEQFF.

Written as DNA, the CDR3 is TGTGCCTCCGCCCCCGGACTAGCGGGGAGGGGGCAGTTCTTC. Residues: CASAPGLAGRGQFF. The chain has TRBV7-8 and TRBJ2-1; 12 positions match TRBD2. With 11 bases clipped from V and 12 bases from J, the junction kept 14 bases outside the gene matches. The germline V gene encodes CDR1 SGHVS and CDR2 FQNEAQ. This CDR3 has 14 residues.

The CDR3, as DNA: TGTGCCAGCAGAGGGACCGAAGCGGGAGGGTTGTCAGCCAAAAACATTCAGTACTTC. Protein: CASRGTEAGGLSAKNIQYF. The V gene is TRBV27, the J gene TRBJ2-4, with TRBD2 matching 10 bases. V was clipped by 6 bases and J by 0 bases; unmatched bases: 14. CDR1 and CDR2 (germline): MNHEY, SMNVEV (reference sequence). The CDR3 has 19 residues.

The V gene is TRBV20-1, the J gene TRBJ2-7; D perhaps matches TRBD1 (6 bases). Germline V gene lookup returns CDR1 DFQATT and CDR2 SNEGSKA (reference sequence). Trimming left V 2 bases short and J 2 bases short, with 19 bases between. The CDR3 has 16 residues. For the CDR3, the DNA is TGCAGTGCTAGACTTACCGCCGGGACATTGACCTACGAGCAGTACGTC. It codes for CSARLTAGTLTYEQYV.

Comments on this clonotype: This could be a read error, since a much larger clone is one nucleotide away. The chain couples TRBV12-3 or TRBV12-4 to TRBJ2-5; no reliable D call. There are 14 residues in the CDR3. V was clipped by 2 bases and J by 6 bases, with 13 bases between them. The CDR3 reads CASSLRARQKTQYF. The CDR3 DNA reads TGTGCCAGCAGTTTAAGAGCCAGACAAAAGACCCAGTACTTC.

This clonotype was seen only a few times. J is TRBJ1-5 and V is TRBV20-1, with TRBD1 as a possible D gene (6 bases). V was clipped by 6 bases and J by 1 base, with 13 bases between them. The germline V gene encodes CDR1 DFQATT and CDR2 SNEGSKA (reference sequence). CDR3 size: 14 residues. CDR3: CSATGTTSNQPQHF. Written as DNA, the CDR3 is TGCAGTGCAACAGGGACCACCAGCAATCAGCCCCAGCATTTT.

The sample holds many counts of this clonotype. The chain couples TRBV6-4 to TRBJ1-1; no clear D. Germline V gene lookup returns CDR1 MRHNA and CDR2 SNTAGT. Deletions cut 6 bases from V and 0 bases from J, with 8 bases between. CDR3 length equals 13 residues. CDR3 coding DNA: TGTGCCAGCAGCATGACAATGAACACTGAAGCTTTCTTT. Protein product: CASSMTMNTEAFF.

This rearrangement joins TRBV10-3 to TRBJ1-5; D gene unclear. CDR1 and CDR2 from the germline V gene are ENHRY and SYGVKD. The CDR3 is 17 residues long. V lost 9 bases, J lost 0 bases, and 21 bases lay in between. CDR3 in amino acids: CAMGPGVETYSNQPQHF. The CDR3 coding sequence is TGTGCCATGGGCCCCGGGGTAGAGACCTATAGCAATCAGCCCCAGCATTTT.

V gene TRBV19 combines with J gene TRBJ1-4; D is possibly TRBD1 (6 bases). In germline, CDR1 is LNHDA, CDR2 SQIVND (reference sequence). The V gene lost 4 bases and the J gene lost 6 bases, with 15 bases spanning the gap. This CDR3 contains 15 residues. CDR3 sequence (DNA): TGTGCCAGTAGTAGGGGCGGGGGGCGCGATGAAAAACTGTTTTTT. Protein sequence: CASSRGGGRDEKLFF.

This clonotype has a count of ten or more. The chain recombines TRBV5-1 with TRBJ2-1; weak D call: TRBD2 (5 bases). This CDR3 region has 16 residues. The V gene lost 4 bases and the J gene lost 1 base, with 15 bases spanning the gap. Germline CDR1 and CDR2: SGHRS and YFSETQ. The CDR3 region has the DNA TGCGCCAGCAGCCTGTGGACTTTCGGGTCCTACAATGAGCAGTTCTTC. It specifies CASSLWTFGSYNEQFF.

This clonotype was recorded at least ten times. The genes are TRBV12-3 or TRBV12-4 and TRBJ1-4; no firm D call. V lost 5 bases and J lost 7, with 11 bases in between. This CDR3 spans 13 amino acids. CDR3 sequence (DNA): TGTGCCAGCAGTAGTCAGGCGGCTGAAAAACTGTTTTTT. It specifies CASSSQAAEKLFF.

This clonotype was seen at least ten times. V usage is TRBV24-1 and J usage is TRBJ1-1; 7 nucleotides match TRBD1. The length of the CDR3 is 15 residues. Germline V gives CDR1 KGHDR, CDR2 SFDVKD. V dropped 7 bases and J dropped 2; count of bases not matched to a gene: 9. In DNA form, the CDR3 reads TGTGCCACCAGGTCAAGGGGGCAAGGAAACACTGAAGCTTTCTTT. Translation: CATRSRGQGNTEAFF.

This clonotype was recorded a few times. CDR3 residues: CASSQGMGAREKLFF. CDR3 in DNA: TGCGCCAGCAGCCAAGGCATGGGGGCCCGTGAAAAACTGTTTTTT. The genes are TRBV4-1 and TRBJ1-4; a weak D match, TRBD1 (6 bases). The CDR3 totals 15 residues. Trimming stripped 1 base from V and 7 bases from J, with 13 bases between. Germline CDR1 is MGHRA and CDR2 is YSYEKL.

This chain uses TRBV7-9 with TRBJ2-3; D unresolved. Germline CDR1 and CDR2: SEHNR and FQNEAQ (reference sequence). The CDR3 runs to 16 residues. V shed 4 bases and J shed 6 bases, with 20 bases lying between them. In DNA, the CDR3 is TGTGCCAGCAGCTCCCGATATCGGCTAGAAGGGGATACGCAGTATTTT. It specifies CASSSRYRLEGDTQYF.

This sequence joins TRBV18 and TRBJ2-7, with D maybe TRBD1 (5 bases). V was clipped by 2 bases and J by 3 bases, with 11 bases between them. CDR3 size: 14 residues. CDR1 is KGHSH and CDR2 is LQKENI in the germline V gene. The CDR3 coding sequence is TGTGCCAGCTCACCAGGGGCCCCAAACTACGAGCAGTACTTC. Amino acid sequence: CASSPGAPNYEQYF. Looking up the rest from reference TRBV18 and TRBJ2-7 gives the full variable domain: NAGVMQNPRHLVRRRGQEARLRCSPMKGHSHVYWYRQLPEEGLKFMVYLQKENIIDESGMPKERFSAEFPKEGPSILRIQQVVRGDSAAYFCASSPGAPNYEQYFGPGTRLTVT.

The CDR3 loop is CASSPGLISYNEQFF. CDR3 in DNA: TGTGCCAGCAGCCCCGGATTAATCTCCTACAATGAGCAGTTCTTC. The chain links TRBV12-1 to TRBJ2-1; TRBD1 was called by the table and not checked on the DNA. TRBV12-1 is a pseudogene locus. CDR3 length: 15 amino acids.

This clonotype was counted ten times or more. The V call is TRBV12-3 or TRBV12-4, the J call TRBJ1-2, with D uncertain. V lost 3 bases and J 3 bases, leaving 8 bases between the germline ends. The CDR3 is 13 amino acids. CDR3 in DNA: TGTGCCAGCAGTTTCGACCCCGACTATGGCTACACCTTC. This translates into CASSFDPDYGYTF.

The chain combines TRBV28 with TRBJ1-2; D unclear. The V and J ends lost 7 bases and 3 bases respectively, with 15 bases between them. The CDR3 is made up of 14 amino acids. CDR1 and CDR2 (germline): MDHEN, SYDVKM. The CDR3 region is CASTTQVLYYGYTF. CDR3 sequence (DNA): TGTGCCAGCACCACGCAGGTGCTCTACTATGGCTACACCTTC.

This clonotype was counted ten times or more. The chain carries TRBV11-2 and TRBJ2-2; D might be TRBD1 or TRBD2, each matching 6 bases. This CDR3 has 16 amino acids. Germline CDR1 SGHAT, CDR2 FQNNGV. The ends were cut back, 5 bases at V and 6 bases at J, with 19 bases in the middle. The CDR3 reads CASSQLRGRIAGELFF. The DNA of the CDR3 is TGTGCCAGCAGCCAATTACGGGGGCGCATAGCCGGGGAGCTGTTTTTT.

The sample holds many counts of this clonotype. The V and J genes are TRBV4-1 and TRBJ1-4, with TRBD1 matching over 8 bases. Germline V lookup: CDR1 MGHRA, CDR2 YSYEKL. The CDR3 is 14 amino acids. Unmatched junction bases numbered 6, after V lost 4 bases and J lost 8 bases. CDR3 protein: CASSRGQVEEKLFF. The CDR3 bases are TGCGCCAGCAGCCGGGGACAGGTTGAAGAAAAACTGTTTTTT.

The table lists this clonotype with many counts. The chain employs TRBV13 and TRBJ2-7; 11 bases match TRBD2. The CDR3 covers 19 residues. Germline V gives CDR1 PRHDT, CDR2 FYEKMQ (reference sequence). J gave up 6 bases and V 2 bases, and 18 bases lay outside the gene matches. The CDR3 region is CASSLTGWGSGRATGEQYF. DNA of the CDR3: TGTGCCAGCAGCTTAACGGGCTGGGGTAGCGGGAGGGCCACAGGCGAGCAGTACTTC.

This clonotype was observed at least ten times. The J gene is TRBJ2-7, the V gene TRBV27; D is undetermined. This CDR3 has 15 amino acids. Trimming removed 2 bases at V and 2 bases at J, with 13 bases between. Germline CDR1 and CDR2: MNHEY and SMNVEV (reference sequence). CDR3 sequence (DNA): TGTGCCAGCAGTTTAGATTTAGCAGAGCCCTACGAGCAGTACGTC. It translates to CASSLDLAEPYEQYV.

This clonotype was seen only a few times. This rearrangement joins TRBV6-6 to TRBJ1-2; D is perhaps TRBD1 (5 bases). This CDR3 is 13 amino acids long. V was pared by 6 bases and J by 8 bases, with 16 bases between. Germline assignment: CDR1 MNHNY and CDR2 SVGAGI (reference sequence). The CDR3 DNA reads as TGTGCCAGCAGATTAAGGTGGGGGGACGGCTACACCTTC. Residues: CASRLRWGDGYTF.

In this sample, this clonotype turned up many times. The CDR3 region is CASSQDEGSPNNEQFF. CDR3 DNA: TGTGCCAGCAGCCAAGATGAAGGGAGCCCGAACAATGAGCAGTTCTTC. V is TRBV4-2 and J is TRBJ2-1, with D tentatively TRBD2 (5 bases). This CDR3 has 16 amino acids. From germline, CDR1 is LGHNA and CDR2 YNFKEQ. The ends were cut back, 0 bases at V and 5 bases at J, with 14 bases in the middle.

In this sample, this clonotype turned up a few times. The chain joins TRBV20-1 to TRBJ1-1, with 10 bases fitting TRBD1. V lost 6 bases and J lost 4; bases outside the gene matches: 11. Per the germline V gene, CDR1 is DFQATT and CDR2 is SNEGSKA (reference sequence). The CDR3 is 15 residues long. CDR3 in amino acids: CSAELTGGLSTEAFF. The CDR3 coding sequence is TGCAGTGCGGAACTGACAGGGGGCTTGAGCACTGAAGCTTTCTTT.

Ten or more counts support this clonotype. The chain couples TRBV12-3 or TRBV12-4 to TRBJ1-2; D is perhaps TRBD1 (5 bases). This CDR3 has 12 amino acids. V shed 6 bases and J shed 4 bases, with 9 bases lying between them. The CDR3, as DNA: TGTGCCAGCAGGCGACAGCTCTATGGCTACACCTTC. Its protein product is CASRRQLYGYTF.

The CDR3 spells CASSETRGSYNEQFF. The CDR3 coding sequence is TGTGCCAGCAGCGAAACTAGAGGCTCCTACAATGAGCAGTTCTTC. The chain combines TRBV3-1 with TRBJ2-1, with D maybe TRBD2 (5 bases). Trimming took off 5 bases at V and 0 bases at J, with 11 bases between the two ends. This CDR3 has 15 amino acids. In germline, CDR1 is LGHDT, CDR2 YNNKEL (reference sequence).